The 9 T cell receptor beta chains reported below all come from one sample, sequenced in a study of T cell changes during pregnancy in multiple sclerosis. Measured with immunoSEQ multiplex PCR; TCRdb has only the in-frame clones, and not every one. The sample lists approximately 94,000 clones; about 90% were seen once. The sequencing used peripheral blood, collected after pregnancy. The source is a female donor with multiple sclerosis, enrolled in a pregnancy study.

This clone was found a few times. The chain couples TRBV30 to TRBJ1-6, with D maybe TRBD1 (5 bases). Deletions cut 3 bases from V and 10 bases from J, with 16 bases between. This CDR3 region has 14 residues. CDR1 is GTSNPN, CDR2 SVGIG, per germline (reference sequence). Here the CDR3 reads CAWREPGGVSPLHF. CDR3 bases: TGTGCCTGGAGAGAGCCGGGAGGGGTGTCACCCCTCCACTTT.

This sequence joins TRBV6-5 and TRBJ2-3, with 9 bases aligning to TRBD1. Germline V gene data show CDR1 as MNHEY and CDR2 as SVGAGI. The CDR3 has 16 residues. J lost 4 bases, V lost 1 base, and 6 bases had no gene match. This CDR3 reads CASSYYGTGRADTQYF. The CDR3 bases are TGTGCCAGCAGTTACTATGGGACAGGGCGGGCAGATACGCAGTATTTT.

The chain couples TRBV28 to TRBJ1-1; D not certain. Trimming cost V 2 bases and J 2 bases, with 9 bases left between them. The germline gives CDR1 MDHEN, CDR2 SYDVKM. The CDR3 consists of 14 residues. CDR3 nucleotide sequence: TGTGCCAGCAGTTTAAGTGGCGGAAACACTGAAGCTTTCTTT. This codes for CASSLSGGNTEAFF. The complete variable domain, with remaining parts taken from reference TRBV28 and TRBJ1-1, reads DVKVTQSSRYLVKRTGEKVFLECVQDMDHENMFWYRQDPGLGLRLIYFSYDVKMKEKGDIPEGYSVSREKKERFSLILESASTNQTSMYLCASSLSGGNTEAFFGQGTRLTVV.

CDR3 loop: CASSILLTGELFF. CDR3 coding DNA: TGTGCCAGCAGCATCTTGCTAACCGGGGAGCTGTTTTTT. The rearrangement uses TRBV7-2 and TRBJ2-2, with D unclear. The CDR3 contains 13 residues. Germline-derived CDR1 and CDR2 are SGHTA and FQGNSA. V was cut by 5 bases and J by 5 bases, with 9 bases left in between.

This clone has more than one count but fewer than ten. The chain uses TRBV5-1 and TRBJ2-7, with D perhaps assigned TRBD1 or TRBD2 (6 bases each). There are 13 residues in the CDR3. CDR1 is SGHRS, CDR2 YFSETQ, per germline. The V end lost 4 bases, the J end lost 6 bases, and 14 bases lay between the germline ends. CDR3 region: CASSLGAGIEQYF. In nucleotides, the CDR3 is TGCGCCAGCAGCCTGGGGGCGGGGATCGAGCAGTACTTC.

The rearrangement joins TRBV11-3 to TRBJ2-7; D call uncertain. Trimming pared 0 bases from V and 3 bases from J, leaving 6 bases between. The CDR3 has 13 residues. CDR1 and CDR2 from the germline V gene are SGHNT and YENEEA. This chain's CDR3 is CASSLDRDYEQYF. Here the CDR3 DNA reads TGTGCCAGCAGCTTAGATAGAGACTACGAGCAGTACTTC.

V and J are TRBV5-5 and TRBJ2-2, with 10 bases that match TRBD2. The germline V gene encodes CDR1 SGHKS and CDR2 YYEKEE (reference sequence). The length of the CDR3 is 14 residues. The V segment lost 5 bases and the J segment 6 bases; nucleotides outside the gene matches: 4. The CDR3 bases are TGTGCCAGCAGACGAGCGGGAGGGCCCGGGGAGCTGTTTTTT. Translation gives CASRRAGGPGELFF.

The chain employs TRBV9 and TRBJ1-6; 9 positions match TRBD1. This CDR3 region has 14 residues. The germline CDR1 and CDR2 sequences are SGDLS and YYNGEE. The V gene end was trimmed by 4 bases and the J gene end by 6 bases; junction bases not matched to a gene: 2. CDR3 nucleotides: TGTGCCAGCAGCCTGGGACAGGGTAATTCACCCCTCCACTTT. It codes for CASSLGQGNSPLHF.

This CDR3 is CASSSPTGVKDQPQHF. The CDR3 coding sequence is TGTGCCAGCAGTTCGCCTACAGGGGTGAAGGATCAGCCCCAGCATTTT. The chain carries TRBV28 and TRBJ1-5, with 7 bases lining up with TRBD1. CDR3 length equals 16 residues. Trimming cost V 4 bases and J 5 bases; bases outside gene matches: 11. Germline V lookup: CDR1 MDHEN, CDR2 SYDVKM.